This T cell receptor (beta chain) was recorded in a study of beta chain features in type 1 diabetes. Study results and limitations: Patients and controls would be equally affected if PCR favored shorter templates. Among all four CD4+ subsets, Type 1 diabetes patients had TCRB CDR3s that were moderately but significantly shorter.

Expressed TCRB transcripts were sequenced, since all the RNA that had been isolated was reverse transcribed. Sequencing used immunoSEQ multiplex PCR; TCRdb keeps in-frame clones, though not all of them. The table includes roughly 160,000 clones, around 8.4% detected once. Germline V gives CDR1 SGDLS, CDR2 YYNGEE. This CDR3 is 13 amino acids long. V gave up 4 bases and J gave up 6 bases; unmatched junction bases: 3. This clone showed up just once. No antigen is known for it. Sequenced sample: central memory CD4+ T cells from blood. The rearrangement links TRBV9 to TRBJ2-1, with 8 bases identical to TRBD1. The origin of this receptor is a woman in her late teens or twenties with type 1 diabetes. The CDR3 spells CASSIGTGNEQFF. The CDR3 DNA reads TGTGCCAGCAGCATAGGGACAGGCAATGAGCAGTTCTTC.